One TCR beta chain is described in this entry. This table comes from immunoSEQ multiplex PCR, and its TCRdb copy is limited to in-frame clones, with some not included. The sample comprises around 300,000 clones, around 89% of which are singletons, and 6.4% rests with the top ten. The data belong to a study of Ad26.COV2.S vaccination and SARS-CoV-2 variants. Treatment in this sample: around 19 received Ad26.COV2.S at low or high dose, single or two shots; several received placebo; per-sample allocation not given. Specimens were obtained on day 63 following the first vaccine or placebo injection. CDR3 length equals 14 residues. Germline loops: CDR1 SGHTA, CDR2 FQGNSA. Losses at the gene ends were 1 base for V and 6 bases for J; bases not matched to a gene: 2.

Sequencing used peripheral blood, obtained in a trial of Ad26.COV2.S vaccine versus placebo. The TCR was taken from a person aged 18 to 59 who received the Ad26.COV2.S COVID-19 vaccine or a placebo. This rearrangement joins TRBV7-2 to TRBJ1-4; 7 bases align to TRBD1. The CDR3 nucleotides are TGTGCCAGCAGCTTAGGTCAGGGGGATGAAAAACTGTTTTTT. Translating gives CASSLGQGDEKLFF.